Many counts were recorded for the clone carrying this T cell receptor beta chain. The germline V gene encodes CDR1 SQVTM and CDR2 ANQGSEA. The V segment lost 6 bases and the J segment 0 bases; nucleotides outside the gene matches: 10. The CDR3 has 18 amino acids. The sample is drawn from a study of blood T cells in healthy people across ages. A second PCR, run for roughly 7 to 12 cycles, used a sample-barcoded 5' primer plus a J-beta primer mix. Researchers report that each sample yielded at least 2.5 million CDR3-containing paired-end reads. TCRdb independently ran MiXCR on the 5' RACE reads; one entry per CDR3 protein. Altogether roughly 1,500,000 distinct CDR3 sequences are present, roughly 32% being singletons, with the ten largest covering about 10%.

Sample: blood. The chain uses TRBV29-1 and TRBJ2-1, with 14 bases aligning to TRBD2. The receptor's source is a woman under 40 in good health. CDR3 sequence (DNA): TGCAGCGTCCAGGGTGGAGGACTAGCGGGAGGCTCCTACAATGAGCAGTTCTTC. It is translated as CSVQGGGLAGGSYNEQFF.